This T cell receptor (beta chain) was retrieved from a study of blood T cells in healthy people across ages. Together with a sample-barcoded 5' primer, a J-beta primer mix was included in a second PCR lasting about 7 to 11 cycles. All samples gave at least 3 million CDR3-containing paired-end reads. TCRdb redid the calling of the 5' RACE reads with MiXCR, one entry per CDR3 protein. The repertoire holds under 950,000 distinct CDR3 sequences, with approximately 21% as singletons. Trimming removed 1 base from V and 4 bases from J, with 8 bases in between. CDR1 and CDR2 (germline): LNHNV, YYDKDF (reference sequence). CDR3 length: 14 amino acids. About 10 milliliters of peripheral blood were drawn from each donor into EDTA-treated tubes. This clonotype occurred once.

Sequencing was done on a sample of blood. The source of this sequence is a man aged 70-80 years in good health. The gene calls are TRBV15 and TRBJ2-1; D is unclear. The CDR3: CATSRVYKYNEQFF. CDR3 coding DNA: TGTGCCACCAGCAGAGTGTACAAGTACAATGAGCAGTTCTTC.